A single sample gave rise to the 19 T cell receptor beta chains below, sequenced in a study of OX40 agonist ivuxolimab in advanced cancers. Data came from immunoSEQ multiplex PCR; TCRdb stores just in-frame clones and leaves some out. The sample includes some 45,000 clones, around 80% of them seen just once. Specimen: CD4+ or CD8+ T cells sorted from blood, collected in a trial of the OX40 agonist ivuxolimab. Source of these receptors: an adult with an advanced solid tumor such as melanoma, head and neck, liver or kidney cancer.

The J gene is TRBJ2-5, the V gene TRBV19, with 8 bases fitting TRBD1. Germline loops: CDR1 LNHDA, CDR2 SQIVND (reference sequence). This CDR3 has 15 residues. The V gene end was trimmed by 4 bases and the J gene end by 4 bases; junction bases not matched to a gene: 8. CDR3: CASSTGQGRRETQYF. CDR3 nucleotides: TGTGCCAGTAGTACCGGACAGGGACGGCGAGAGACCCAGTACTTC.

The chain employs TRBV30 and TRBJ1-5; weak D call: TRBD1 (6 bases). V was shortened by 2 bases and J by 5 bases, with 10 bases between the two germline ends. This CDR3 is built from 13 residues. CDR1 is GTSNPN and CDR2 is SVGIG in the germline V gene (reference sequence). The CDR3 nucleotides are TGTGCCTGGAGTCCGGCAGGGGATCAGCCCCAGCATTTT. It specifies CAWSPAGDQPQHF.

The V gene is TRBV7-2, the J gene TRBJ1-1, with TRBD1 identical over 7 bases. With V trimmed by 4 bases and J by 0 bases, 8 bases remained unmatched. The CDR3 sequence is 16 residues long. Per the germline V gene, CDR1 is SGHTA and CDR2 is FQGNSA. CDR3 in DNA: TGTGCCAGCAGCTCCGGGACAGCCAGGCTGAACACTGAAGCTTTCTTT. This gives the protein CASSSGTARLNTEAFF.

V gene TRBV30 combines with J gene TRBJ1-1; 8 bases fit TRBD1. The junction had 12 bases not matched to a gene; V was cut back by 2 bases and J by 1 base. The CDR3 spans 17 residues. Germline lookup yields CDR1 GTSNPN and CDR2 SVGIG (reference sequence). CDR3 nucleotides: TGTGCCTGGAGTAAAAGGGCAGGGGGCGGGGGGAACACTGAAGCTTTCTTT. Translated, it gives CAWSKRAGGGGNTEAFF. Full variable domain (rest looked up from reference TRBV30 and TRBJ1-1): SQTIHQWPATLVQPVGSPLSLECTVEGTSNPNLYWYRQAAGRGLQLLFYSVGIGQISSEVPQNLSASRPQDRQFILSSKKLLLSDSGFYLCAWSKRAGGGGNTEAFFGQGTRLTVV.

This chain connects TRBV18 to TRBJ1-3, with D tentatively TRBD1 (5 bases). CDR1 and CDR2 (germline): KGHSH, LQKENI. The CDR3 covers 15 residues. The V gene lost 1 base and the J gene lost 4 bases, with 11 bases spanning the gap. Written as DNA, the CDR3 is TGTGCCAGCTCACCACAGAGCAGGGTCGGAAACACCATATATTTT. Protein product: CASSPQSRVGNTIYF.

The chain employs TRBV7-3 and TRBJ2-2; possibly TRBD1 or TRBD2 for D (6 bases each). The V gene's germline CDR1 is SGHTA and CDR2 FQGTGA. V lost 5 bases, J lost 7 bases, and 23 bases lay in between. The length of the CDR3 is 17 residues. This chain's CDR3 is CASSPGARGSGIGELFF. For the CDR3, the DNA is TGTGCCAGCAGCCCAGGGGCGCGGGGAAGTGGTATCGGGGAGCTGTTTTTT.

The rearrangement joins TRBV7-9 to TRBJ2-1; D is unresolved. Trimming left V 1 base short and J 7 bases short, with 5 bases between. The germline CDR1 and CDR2 sequences are SEHNR and FQNEAQ (reference sequence). This CDR3 has 12 residues. CDR3 loop: CASSLVENEQFF. CDR3 in DNA: TGTGCCAGCAGCTTAGTGGAAAATGAGCAGTTCTTC.

The genes are TRBV18 and TRBJ2-7; D may be TRBD1 (6 bases). Germline V gene sequence: CDR1 KGHSH, CDR2 LQKENI. This CDR3 comprises 14 residues. Trimming cost V 2 bases and J 2 bases, with 10 bases left between them. CDR3 loop: CASSPGTRTYEQYF. As DNA, the CDR3 is TGTGCCAGCTCACCAGGGACACGAACCTACGAGCAGTACTTC.

This clone was detected only once. The rearrangement uses TRBV30 and TRBJ2-2; 7 positions agree with TRBD2. Germline V lookup: CDR1 GTSNPN, CDR2 SVGIG (reference sequence). The CDR3 has 13 residues. J gave up 5 bases and V 4 bases, and 4 bases lay outside the gene matches. The CDR3, as DNA: TGTGCCTGGAAAAGCGGGGAGACCGGGGAGCTGTTTTTT. It translates to CAWKSGETGELFF.

This chain connects TRBV5-1 to TRBJ2-1; the match to TRBD2 covers 9 bases. CDR1 SGHRS and CDR2 YFSETQ come from the germline V gene. CDR3 length equals 15 residues. J lost 7 bases, V lost 0 bases, and 5 bases had no gene match. The CDR3 protein is CASSLVAGVRNEQFF. CDR3 DNA: TGCGCCAGCAGCTTGGTAGCGGGAGTGAGAAATGAGCAGTTCTTC.

Written as DNA, the CDR3 is TGTGCCAGCAGCGTGTTTGGGACGGAAAATCAGCCCCAGCATTTT. Translation gives CASSVFGTENQPQHF. The genes are TRBV9 and TRBJ1-5; tentative D call: TRBD1 (5 bases). The V and J ends lost 2 bases and 4 bases respectively, with 13 bases between them. Germline assignment: CDR1 SGDLS and CDR2 YYNGEE. CDR3 length equals 15 residues.

This chain joins TRBV7-6 and TRBJ2-5, with 7 bases matching TRBD2. The end of the DNA aligns better with TRBJ2-7, so the J call may be wrong. The CDR3 consists of 14 residues. Germline CDR1 reads SGHVS; CDR2 reads FNYEAQ. The CDR3 DNA follows: TGTGCCAGCAGCTTAGCTGCGGGGGCCTACGAGCAGTACTTC. This codes for CASSLAAGAYEQYF.

J is TRBJ1-1 and V is TRBV19, with a possible D match to TRBD1 (6 bases). The CDR3 covers 15 residues. V was trimmed by 5 bases and J by 5 bases, leaving 18 bases between them. CDR1 and CDR2 from the germline V gene are LNHDA and SQIVND (reference sequence). The DNA for the CDR3 is TGTGCCAGTAGTGGGTCAGGGGCCCGAGGGACTGAAGCTTTCTTT. Translating gives CASSGSGARGTEAFF.

This clone was recorded once. The J gene is TRBJ1-1, the V gene TRBV10-3; TRBD1 agrees at 9 bases. The CDR3 length is 14 residues. With V trimmed by 7 bases and J by 7 bases, 10 bases remained unmatched. CDR1 ENHRY and CDR2 SYGVKD come from the germline V gene. The CDR3 region is CAITGTGPFGEAFF. Written as DNA, the CDR3 is TGTGCCATCACCGGGACAGGGCCGTTTGGTGAAGCTTTCTTT.

This rearrangement joins TRBV18 to TRBJ2-1; 9 bases map to TRBD1. Germline assignment: CDR1 KGHSH and CDR2 LQKENI. The length of the CDR3 is 16 residues. Trimming took 6 bases from V and 3 from J; bases not matched to a gene: 9. In DNA, the CDR3 is TGTGCCAGCTCCCTCGCGGACAGGGGAGACTACAATGAGCAGTTCTTC. It translates to CASSLADRGDYNEQFF. The complete variable domain, with remaining parts taken from reference TRBV18 and TRBJ2-1, reads NAGVMQNPRHLVRRRGQEARLRCSPMKGHSHVYWYRQLPEEGLKFMVYLQKENIIDESGMPKERFSAEFPKEGPSILRIQQVVRGDSAAYFCASSLADRGDYNEQFFGPGTRLTVL.

The chain employs TRBV7-6 and TRBJ2-5; D is possibly TRBD2 (5 bases). With 3 bases removed from V and 2 bases from J, the gap between germline ends came to 13 bases. Germline V lookup: CDR1 SGHVS, CDR2 FNYEAQ. The CDR3 is 15 residues long. CDR3 nucleotide sequence: TGTGCCAGCAGCTTCGGGCCGGACTTTCAAGAGACCCAGTACTTC. Protein sequence: CASSFGPDFQETQYF.

The chain links TRBV4-2 to TRBJ2-7; D is undetermined. The CDR3 runs 14 residues. V shed 5 bases and J shed 3 bases, with 14 bases lying between them. The V gene's germline CDR1 is LGHNA and CDR2 YNFKEQ. The CDR3 region has the DNA TGTGCCAGCAGCTTAGCAGATCAATACTACGAGCAGTACTTC. This translates into CASSLADQYYEQYF.

The rearrangement links TRBV15 to TRBJ1-3; D may be TRBD1 (6 bases). The CDR3 is 14 residues long. From germline, CDR1 is LNHNV and CDR2 YYDKDF (reference sequence). Trimming took 9 bases from V and 4 from J, leaving 16 bases between them. CDR3 nucleotide sequence: TGTGCCACTACACAGGGTCGCCCCGGAAACACCATATATTTT. Translated, it gives CATTQGRPGNTIYF.

This chain joins TRBV9 and TRBJ1-6, with 7 positions matching TRBD1. Germline V CDR1 and CDR2: SGDLS, YYNGEE. V was pared by 0 bases and J by 7 bases, with 1 base of the junction left unmatched. CDR3 length equals 14 residues. The CDR3 loop is CASSVAGGNSPLHF. The CDR3 coding sequence is TGTGCCAGCAGCGTAGCAGGGGGAAATTCACCCCTCCACTTT.